A selection of T cell receptor beta chains follows, all from one sample in a study of PD-1 blockade in classical Hodgkin lymphoma. Some clones are missing from TCRdb's copy, which holds only in-frame ones; the method was immunoSEQ multiplex PCR. The data contain tens of thousands of clones, 70% to 90% of them singletons. The source material was CD4+ T cells from blood, sampled before the fourth cycle of nivolumab. The receptors come from a human donor with classical Hodgkin lymphoma. Both conserved end residues are part of each CDR3. A D gene is named only where the DNA matches it firmly. For some rows the clone size is stated as once, few or many, or as a class when expanded; others skip it.

NA	NA	TRBJ1-3	TRBV19	TGTGCCAGTAATTCTCAGGCCCTGAGCTCTGGAAACACCATATATTTT	CASNSQALSSGNTIYF
NA	NA	TRBJ1-4	TRBV30	TGTGCCTGGAGTGTACCCGTCAGGCAGCGAAAAAAACTGTTTTTT	CAWSVPVRQRKKLFF
NA	NA	TRBJ2-7	TRBV6-5	TGTGCCAGCAGTCCTTATTCGGGAGTGCCCTACGAGCAGTACTTC	CASSPYSGVPYEQYF
medium-sized	NA	TRBJ1-6	TRBV5-1	TGCGCCAGCAGCTTGGAGGGCCAGGGCTATAATTCACCCCTCCACTTT	CASSLEGQGYNSPLHF
once	NA	TRBJ2-7	TRBV5-1	TGCGCCAGCAGCCTCATTCGGTCGGGGGCCGGCTCCTACGAGCAGTACTTC	CASSLIRSGAGSYEQYF
NA	NA	TRBJ2-5	TRBV5-1	TGCGCCAGCAGCTTGGTAGGACGGCAGGCCGCCGAGACCCAGTACTTC	CASSLVGRQAAETQYF
NA	NA	TRBJ1-1	TRBV5-1	TGCGCCAGCAGCTTGGGAATGAATCGGGACACAGAAGCTTTCTTT	CASSLGMNRDTEAFF
NA	TRBD2	TRBJ2-2	TRBV28	TGTGCCAGCAGTTTTAGCGGGGCCGGCACCGGGGAGCTGTTTTTT	CASSFSGAGTGELFF
NA	NA	TRBJ1-3	TRBV5-1	TGCGCCAGCAGCTTGGGACCAGGTTTCTTGGGAAACACCATATATTTT	CASSLGPGFLGNTIYF
NA	TRBD2	TRBJ2-7	TRBV23-1	TGCGCCAGCCCCCGGGGACTAGACGAAAACGAGCAGTACTTC	CASPRGLDENEQYF
NA	NA	TRBJ1-2	TRBV25-1	TGTGCCAGCAAGACCAGGGGCAGGGGCTACACCTTC	CASKTRGRGYTF
NA	TRBD1	TRBJ1-1	TRBV6-5	TGTGCCAGCAGTTACTCAACCCAGGGGGACACTGAAGCTTTCTTT	CASSYSTQGDTEAFF
NA	NA	TRBJ2-7	TRBV25-1	TGTGCCAGCAGTGGGGGGCCAGGGGCCCAATACGAGCAGTACTTC	CASSGGPGAQYEQYF
NA	TRBD1	TRBJ1-2	TRBV5-5	TGTGCCAGCAGCTGGAACACAGGGGAAGAGGGCTACACCTTC	CASSWNTGEEGYTF
NA	NA	TRBJ1-2	TRBV7-9	TGTGCCAGCAGCTTCGTCGTTGGGCCAGGCTACACCTTC	CASSFVVGPGYTF
NA	TRBD2	TRBJ2-5	TRBV11-2	TGTGCCAGCAGCTCCACCGGGGGGATCCAAGAGACCCAGTACTTC	CASSSTGGIQETQYF
NA	NA	TRBJ2-3	TRBV5-1	TGCGCCAGCACCTGGTCCCCCTACACAGATACGCAGTATTTT	CASTWSPYTDTQYF
NA	NA	TRBJ1-1	TRBV7-9	TGTGCCAGCAGCACCCTCACAAGAGCTTTCTTT	CASSTLTRAFF
once	TRBD2	TRBJ2-3	TRBV28	TGTGCCAGCATTCTAGCGGGGGGCACAGATACGCAGTATTTT	CASILAGGTDTQYF
NA	NA	TRBJ1-2	TRBV6-6	TGTGCCAGCAGTTCCCAGGAAGTCGGATCTGGCTACACCTTC	CASSSQEVGSGYTF
NA	TRBD2	TRBJ2-3	TRBV18	TGTGCCAGCTCACCACTCTATCAGGGAGCGGGAGTCACAGATACGCAGTATTTT	CASSPLYQGAGVTDTQYF
NA	TRBD1	TRBJ2-5	TRBV5-1	TGCGCCAGCAGGTCACAGGGGATCCAAGAGACCCAGTACTTC	CASRSQGIQETQYF
NA	TRBD1	TRBJ2-1	TRBV5-1	TGCGCCAGCAGCCTAGGACAGGGAGCATCTGAGCAGTTCTTC	CASSLGQGASEQFF
NA	TRBD1	TRBJ2-7	TRBV5-1	TGCGCCAGCAGCTTGTACAGGGGCCCCTACGAGCAGTACTTC	CASSLYRGPYEQYF
NA	NA	TRBJ2-5	TRBV7-9	TGTGCCAGCAGCTTACCCCCTTCAAATCCTCAAGAGACCCAGTACTTC	CASSLPPSNPQETQYF
NA	NA	TRBJ2-5	TRBV7-9	TGTGCCAGCAGCTTACGGGGGCTCGGGGAGACCCAGTACTTC	CASSLRGLGETQYF
NA	NA	TRBJ1-1	TRBV5-1	TGCGCCAGCAGCTCGACGGGGGGACAGAACACTGAAGCTTTCTTT	CASSSTGGQNTEAFF
few	NA	TRBJ1-2	TRBV15	TGTGCCACCAGCTTACGACGTGACTATGGCTACACCTTC	CATSLRRDYGYTF
NA	NA	TRBJ1-2	TRBV5-1	TGCGCCAGCAGCTTCTACCCAGGGGCCGGTGGCTACACCTTC	CASSFYPGAGGYTF
few	NA	TRBJ2-1	TRBV5-1	TGCGCCAGCAGCTTGGAAGGGAGGGAGCAGTTCTTC	CASSLEGREQFF
NA	NA	TRBJ2-3	TRBV6-6	TGTGCCAGCGGCCAGACAGGAACAGATACGCAGTATTTT	CASGQTGTDTQYF
NA	NA	TRBJ2-2	TRBV6-4	TGTGCCAGCAGTGCGGGTGGCCGTGTGGCCGGGGAGCTGTTTTTT	CASSAGGRVAGELFF
few	TRBD1	TRBJ1-5	TRBV5-1	TGCGCCAGCAGCCCCGAGGGACAGGGAAGTCAGCCCCAGCATTTT	CASSPEGQGSQPQHF
NA	NA	TRBJ2-2	TRBV10-3	TGTGCCATCAGTGAGCGAGGGACGAACACCGGGGAGCTGTTTTTT	CAISERGTNTGELFF
once	NA	TRBJ2-5	TRBV7-8	TGTGCCAGCAGCTTAGCGAGGGTAGAGACCCAGTACTTC	CASSLARVETQYF
NA	NA	TRBJ2-3	TRBV7-9	TGTGCCAGCAGCTTAGATGGGGGAGATACGCAGTATTTT	CASSLDGGDTQYF
NA	TRBD1	TRBJ1-2	TRBV5-1	TGCGCCAGCAGCTGGGACAGCTCCTATGGCTACACCTTC	CASSWDSSYGYTF
NA	TRBD2	TRBJ2-5	TRBV10-2	TGCGCCAGCAGTGGGCCTTTACTAGCGGGGAAACTCCAAGAGACCCAGTACTTC	CASSGPLLAGKLQETQYF
NA	NA	TRBJ1-1	TRBV5-1	TGCGCCAGCAGCTCCGGACAGCTACTGAACACTGAAGCTTTCTTT	CASSSGQLLNTEAFF
NA	NA	TRBJ1-2	TRBV6-1	TGTGCCAGCAGTGAAGTAACAGGGCCGCCCTATGGCTACACCTTC	CASSEVTGPPYGYTF
NA	NA	TRBJ2-5	TRBV5-1	TGCGCCAGCAGCAGGGCAGGGGAGGGAGAGACCCAGTACTTC	CASSRAGEGETQYF
NA	NA	TRBJ1-1	TRBV5-1	TGCGCCAGCAGCTTAACGGGGCAGGGAGCCACTGAAGCTTTCTTT	CASSLTGQGATEAFF
NA	NA	TRBJ2-1	TRBV5-1	TGCGCCAGCAGCTTGGAGGGTGTCCCCTACAATGAGCAGTTCTTC	CASSLEGVPYNEQFF
NA	NA	TRBJ2-1	TRBV5-6	TGTGCCAGCAGCTTGGGAGGGGGGCTTAACAATGAGCAGTTCTTC	CASSLGGGLNNEQFF
NA	TRBD1	TRBJ2-5	TRBV5-1	TGCGCCAGCAGCTTGGGGGGGACAGAAGAGACCCAGTACTTC	CASSLGGTEETQYF
NA	TRBD1	TRBJ2-2	TRBV5-1	TGCGCCAGCAACCCTCCAGGGACAGGGAACACCGGGGAGCTGTTTTTT	CASNPPGTGNTGELFF